A selection of T cell receptor beta chains follows, all from one sample in a study of graft-versus-host responses after intestinal transplantation. The antigens of these receptors remain unknown. Clones were sequenced by immunoSEQ multiplex PCR, and TCRdb holds only the in-frame ones, with some missing. The sample has about 39,000 clones; nearly 95% are singletons. Sequenced material: unstimulated CD8+ T cells sorted from spleen or lymph node cells, taken before transplant. The receptors were gathered from a human donor who was the organ donor for an intestinal transplant. CDR3s include the opening cysteine and the closing phenylalanine or tryptophan. A D gene is named only where the DNA matches it firmly. Only some rows state a clone size, as once, few, many or a class for expanded clones.

j_gene | d_gene | abundance | v_gene | len | CDR3aa | CDR3nt
TRBJ1-4 | . | . | TRBV6-6 | 14 | CASSRTANNEKLFF | TGTGCCAGCAGTCGGACAGCGAATAATGAAAAACTGTTTTTT
TRBJ2-7 | . | . | TRBV6-5 | 13 | CASSYSVLYEQYF | TGTGCCAGCAGTTACTCGGTTCTCTACGAGCAGTACTTC
TRBJ1-1 | . | . | TRBV7-9 | 14 | CASSLEGVNTEAFF | TGTGCCAGCAGCTTAGAAGGGGTGAACACTGAAGCTTTCTTT
TRBJ1-1 | . | . | TRBV28 | 11 | CASRLGTEAFF | TGTGCCAGCAGGCTCGGGACAGAAGCTTTCTTT
TRBJ2-3 | . | . | TRBV27 | 15 | CASSLWFRGTDTQYF | TGTGCCAGCAGTTTGTGGTTTCGGGGCACAGATACGCAGTATTTT
TRBJ2-5 | . | . | TRBV10-3 | 16 | CAISELVGPWRETQYF | TGTGCCATCAGTGAGTTGGTCGGCCCCTGGCGGGAGACCCAGTACTTC
TRBJ2-1 | . | once | TRBV9 | 15 | CASSGRDSSYNEQFF | TGTGCCAGCAGCGGGAGGGACTCCTCCTACAATGAGCAGTTCTTC
TRBJ2-7 | TRBD1 | . | TRBV9 | 16 | CASSPSGTGPPDEQYF | TGTGCCAGCAGCCCCTCAGGGACAGGGCCCCCGGACGAGCAGTACTTC
TRBJ2-3 | . | . | TRBV27 | 16 | CASSWFVPSSTDTQYF | TGTGCCAGCAGTTGGTTTGTCCCTTCTAGCACAGATACGCAGTATTTT
TRBJ2-7 | . | . | TRBV20-1 | 11 | CSALSSYEQYF | TGCAGTGCTCTAAGCTCCTACGAGCAGTACTTC
TRBJ1-5 | . | . | TRBV19 | 14 | CASSNRSPVEPQHF | TGTGCCAGTAGTAATCGGAGTCCGGTGGAACCCCAGCATTTT
TRBJ2-2 | . | . | TRBV28 | 13 | CASSLSAAGELFF | TGTGCCAGCAGCCTTAGCGCCGCCGGGGAGCTGTTTTTT
TRBJ2-1 | . | . | TRBV29-1 | 17 | CSGNLASGAAYYNEQFF | TGCAGCGGGAACCTAGCTTCCGGCGCGGCATACTACAATGAGCAGTTCTTC
TRBJ2-1 | . | . | TRBV7-9 | 12 | CASSSGGSEQFF | TGTGCCAGCAGCTCTGGGGGGAGTGAGCAGTTCTTC
TRBJ2-4 | . | . | TRBV4-1 | 12 | CASSQPGYIQYF | TGCGCCAGCAGCCAACCGGGATACATTCAGTACTTC
TRBJ1-1 | . | . | TRBV5-4 | 14 | CASSLIPGDTEAFF | TGTGCCAGCAGCTTGATCCCGGGGGACACTGAAGCTTTCTTT
TRBJ1-5 | . | once | TRBV6-5 | 13 | CASTGGVNQPQHF | TGTGCCAGCACCGGGGGGGTTAATCAGCCCCAGCATTTT
TRBJ2-1 | TRBD1 | . | TRBV7-7 | 15 | CASSLEGTGEYEQFF | TGTGCTAGCAGCTTAGAGGGGACAGGGGAATATGAGCAGTTCTTC
TRBJ2-3 | TRBD1 | . | TRBV27 | 15 | CASSNRDRGSDTQYF | TGTGCCAGCAGCAACCGGGACAGGGGATCGGATACGCAGTATTTT
TRBJ1-1 | . | . | TRBV6-1 | 13 | CASSEFRKTEAFF | TGTGCCAGCAGTGAATTCAGGAAGACTGAAGCTTTCTTT
TRBJ2-7 | TRBD2 | . | TRBV4-1 | 17 | CASSQEFRPGGSYEQYF | TGCGCCAGCAGCCAAGAGTTTAGGCCGGGGGGCTCCTACGAGCAGTACTTC
TRBJ2-7 | . | . | TRBV5-4 | 14 | CASSLDLGEAEQYF | TGTGCCAGCAGCTTGGACCTTGGAGAGGCCGAGCAGTACTTC
TRBJ1-6 | . | . | TRBV2 | 12 | CASGRWNSPLHF | TGTGCCAGCGGGAGGTGGAATTCACCCCTCCACTTT
TRBJ2-2 | . | . | TRBV9 | 13 | CASSVSATGELFF | TGTGCCAGCAGCGTTAGCGCCACCGGGGAGCTGTTTTTT
TRBJ1-4 | TRBD1 | . | TRBV28 | 15 | CASSPTGAGSEKLFF | TGTGCCAGCAGTCCCACAGGGGCGGGGAGTGAAAAACTGTTTTTT
TRBJ2-5 | TRBD2 | . | TRBV7-2 | 15 | CASSLSGLVLATQYF | TGTGCCAGCAGCTTATCGGGACTAGTTTTGGCGACCCAGTACTTC
TRBJ2-7 | . | . | TRBV5-6 | 13 | CASSFGRGYEQYF | TGTGCCAGCAGCTTTGGACGGGGCTACGAGCAGTACTTC
TRBJ2-3 | . | . | TRBV4-2 | 18 | CASSQEVLGAGWIDTQYF | TGTGCCAGCAGCCAAGAGGTTCTGGGGGCAGGGTGGATAGATACGCAGTATTTT
TRBJ2-3 | TRBD1 | . | TRBV7-9 | 13 | CASREQGADTQYF | TGTGCCAGCAGAGAACAGGGGGCAGATACGCAGTATTTT
TRBJ2-3 | . | once | TRBV10-3 | 14 | CAISESDPTDTQYF | TGTGCCATCAGTGAGTCGGATCCCACAGATACGCAGTATTTT
TRBJ2-6 | . | . | TRBV27 | 19 | CASSLFANPISSGANVLTF | TGTGCCAGCAGTTTATTCGCGAACCCAATAAGCTCTGGGGCCAACGTCCTGACTTTC
TRBJ2-1 | TRBD2 | once | TRBV11-3 | 13 | CASSLRTSNEQFF | TGTGCCAGCAGCTTAAGGACTAGCAATGAGCAGTTCTTC
TRBJ1-6 | TRBD1 | . | TRBV4-1 | 17 | CASSHPRRDRGPWALHF | TGCGCCAGCAGCCACCCCCGCCGGGACAGGGGACCTTGGGCCCTCCACTTT
TRBJ2-5 | TRBD2 | . | TRBV11-2 | 11 | CASSLRGAQYF | TGTGCCAGCAGCTTGCGGGGGGCCCAGTACTTC